The following is a TCR beta chain sequence with its context. The CDR3 is 13 amino acids. CDR1 SGHNT and CDR2 YYREEE come from the germline V gene (reference sequence). Germline trimming cut 4 bases from V and 3 bases from J; bases unmatched to any gene: 4. The entry originates in a study of radiotherapy plus CTLA-4 blockade in lung cancer. Sequencing used immunoSEQ multiplex PCR; TCRdb keeps in-frame clones, though not all of them. The table shows about 54,000 clones, with around four fifths occurring only once. Sequences were derived from peripheral blood, sampled from a patient treated with radiotherapy plus ipilimumab. This receptor was identified in a human donor with non-small cell lung cancer who had a partial response to radiotherapy plus ipilimumab. The J gene is TRBJ2-7, the V gene TRBV5-4; 7 positions agree with TRBD1. CDR3 nucleotide sequence: TGTGCCAGCAGCGCGCAGGGGGTCTACGAGCAGTACTTC. This sequence encodes CASSAQGVYEQYF.